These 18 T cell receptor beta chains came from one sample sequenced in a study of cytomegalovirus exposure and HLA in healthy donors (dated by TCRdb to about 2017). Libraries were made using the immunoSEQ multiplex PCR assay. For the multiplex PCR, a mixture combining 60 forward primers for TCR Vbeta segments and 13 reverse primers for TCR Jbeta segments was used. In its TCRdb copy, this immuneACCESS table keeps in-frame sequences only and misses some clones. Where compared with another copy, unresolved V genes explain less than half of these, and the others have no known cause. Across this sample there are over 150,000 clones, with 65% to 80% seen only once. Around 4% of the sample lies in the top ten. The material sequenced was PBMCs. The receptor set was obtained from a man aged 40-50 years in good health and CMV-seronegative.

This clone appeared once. This chain's CDR3 is CASSDPSGGTDTQYF. The CDR3 bases are TGCGCCAGCAGTGACCCTTCCGGGGGGACAGATACGCAGTATTTT. This sequence joins TRBV10-1 and TRBJ2-3; 7 bases line up with TRBD2. The germline CDR1 and CDR2 sequences are WNHNN and SYGVQD (reference sequence). The CDR3 has 15 residues. J was trimmed by 3 bases and V by 3 bases; bases with no gene match: 6.

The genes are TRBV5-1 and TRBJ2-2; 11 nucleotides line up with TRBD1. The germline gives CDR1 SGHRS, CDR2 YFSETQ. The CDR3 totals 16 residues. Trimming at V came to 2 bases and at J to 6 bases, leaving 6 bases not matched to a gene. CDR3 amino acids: CASSFPGQGVAGELFF. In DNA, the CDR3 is TGCGCCAGCAGCTTCCCGGGACAGGGGGTCGCCGGGGAGCTGTTTTTT.

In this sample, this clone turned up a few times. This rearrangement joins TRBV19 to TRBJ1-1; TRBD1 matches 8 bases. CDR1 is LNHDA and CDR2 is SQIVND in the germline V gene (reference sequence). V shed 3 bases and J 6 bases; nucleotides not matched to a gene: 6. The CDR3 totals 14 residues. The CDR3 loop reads CASSISLRGPEAFF. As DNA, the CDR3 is TGTGCCAGTAGTATTTCGCTCAGGGGGCCTGAAGCTTTCTTT.

CDR3 bases: TGTGCCAGCAGCCCTACCGGGAACACTGAAGCTTTCTTT. Protein: CASSPTGNTEAFF. The J gene is TRBJ1-1, the V gene TRBV6-5; unclear D gene. The CDR3 sequence is 13 residues long. CDR1 MNHEY and CDR2 SVGAGI come from the germline V gene. V gave up 6 bases and J gave up 1 base, with 9 bases separating them.

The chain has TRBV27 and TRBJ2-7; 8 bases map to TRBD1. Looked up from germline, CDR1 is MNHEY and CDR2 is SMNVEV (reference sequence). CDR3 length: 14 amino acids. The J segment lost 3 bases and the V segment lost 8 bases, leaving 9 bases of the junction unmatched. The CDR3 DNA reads TGTGCCAGCGGCTGGGCAGGGGGCATCTACGAGCAGTACTTC. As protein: CASGWAGGIYEQYF.

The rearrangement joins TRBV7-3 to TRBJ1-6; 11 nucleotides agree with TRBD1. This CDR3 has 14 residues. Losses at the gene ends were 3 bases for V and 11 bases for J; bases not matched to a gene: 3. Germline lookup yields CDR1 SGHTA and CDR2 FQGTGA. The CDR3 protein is CASSFGTGGTPLHF. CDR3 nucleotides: TGTGCCAGCAGCTTTGGGACAGGGGGGACACCCCTCCACTTT.

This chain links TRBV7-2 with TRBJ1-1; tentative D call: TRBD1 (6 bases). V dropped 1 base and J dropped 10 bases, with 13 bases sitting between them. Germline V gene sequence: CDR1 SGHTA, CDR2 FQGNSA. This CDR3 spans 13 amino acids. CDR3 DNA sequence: TGTGCCAGCAGCTTAGTCCGGGACAAGGTAGCTTTCTTT. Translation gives CASSLVRDKVAFF.

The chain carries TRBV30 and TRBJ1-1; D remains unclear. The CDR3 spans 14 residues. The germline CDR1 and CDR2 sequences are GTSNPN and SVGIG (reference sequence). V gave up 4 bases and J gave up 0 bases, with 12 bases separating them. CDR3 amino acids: CAWTEENVNTEAFF. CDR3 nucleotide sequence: TGTGCCTGGACCGAGGAAAATGTGAACACTGAAGCTTTCTTT. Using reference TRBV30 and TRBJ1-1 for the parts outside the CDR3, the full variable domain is SQTIHQWPATLVQPVGSPLSLECTVEGTSNPNLYWYRQAAGRGLQLLFYSVGIGQISSEVPQNLSASRPQDRQFILSSKKLLLSDSGFYLCAWTEENVNTEAFFGQGTRLTVV.

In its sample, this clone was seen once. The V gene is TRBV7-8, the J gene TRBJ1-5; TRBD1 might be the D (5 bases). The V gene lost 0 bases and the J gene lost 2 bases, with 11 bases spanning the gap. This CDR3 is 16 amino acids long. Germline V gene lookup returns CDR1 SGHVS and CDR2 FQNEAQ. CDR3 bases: TGTGCCAGCAGCTTAGCCGCAGGGTTTGGCAATCAGCCCCAGCATTTT. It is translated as CASSLAAGFGNQPQHF.

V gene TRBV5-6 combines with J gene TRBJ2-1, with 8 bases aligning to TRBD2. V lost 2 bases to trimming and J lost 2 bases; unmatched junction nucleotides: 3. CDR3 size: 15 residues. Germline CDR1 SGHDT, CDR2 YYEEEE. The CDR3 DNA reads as TGTGCCAGCAGCTTTCGGGGGGGGACCTACAATGAGCAGTTCTTC. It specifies CASSFRGGTYNEQFF.

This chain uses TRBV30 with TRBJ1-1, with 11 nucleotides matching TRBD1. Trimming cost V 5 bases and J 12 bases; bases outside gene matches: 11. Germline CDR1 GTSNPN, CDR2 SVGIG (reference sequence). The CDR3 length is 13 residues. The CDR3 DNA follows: TGTGCCTGGCTACAAACGGGGACAGGGGGGACTTTCTTT. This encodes CAWLQTGTGGTFF.

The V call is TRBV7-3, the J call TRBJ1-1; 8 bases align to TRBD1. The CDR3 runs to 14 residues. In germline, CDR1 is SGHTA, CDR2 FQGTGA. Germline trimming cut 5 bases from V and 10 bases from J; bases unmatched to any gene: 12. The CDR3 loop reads CASSQTKDRVPAFF. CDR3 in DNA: TGTGCCAGCAGCCAAACGAAGGACAGGGTCCCAGCTTTCTTT.

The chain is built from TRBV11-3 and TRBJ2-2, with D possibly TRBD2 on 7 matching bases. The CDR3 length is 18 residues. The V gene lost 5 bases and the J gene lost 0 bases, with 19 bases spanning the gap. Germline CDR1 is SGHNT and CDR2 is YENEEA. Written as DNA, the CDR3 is TGTGCCAGCAGCCCCAGAGCAGCGGGACACCCGAACACCGGGGAGCTGTTTTTT. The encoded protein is CASSPRAAGHPNTGELFF.

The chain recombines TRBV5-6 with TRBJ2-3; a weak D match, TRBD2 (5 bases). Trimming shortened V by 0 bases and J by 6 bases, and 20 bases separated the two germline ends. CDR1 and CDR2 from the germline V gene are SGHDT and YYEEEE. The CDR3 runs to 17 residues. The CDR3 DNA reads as TGTGCCAGCAGCTTGGGCGGCGGGTTGGCGAGTGATGATACGCAGTATTTT. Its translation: CASSLGGGLASDDTQYF.

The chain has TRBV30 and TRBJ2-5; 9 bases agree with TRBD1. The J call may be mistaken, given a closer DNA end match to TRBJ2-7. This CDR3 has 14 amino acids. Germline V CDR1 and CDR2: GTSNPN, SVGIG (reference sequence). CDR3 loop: CAWNTGTGRPEQYF. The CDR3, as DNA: TGTGCCTGGAACACCGGGACAGGGAGGCCCGAGCAGTACTTC.

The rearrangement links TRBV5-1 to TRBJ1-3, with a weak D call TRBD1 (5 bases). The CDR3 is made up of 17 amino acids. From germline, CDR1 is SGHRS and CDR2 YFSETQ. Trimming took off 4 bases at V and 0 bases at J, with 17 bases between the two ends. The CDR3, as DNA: TGCGCCAGCAGCCCGGGGGGGAAGGGCCTCTCTGGAAACACCATATATTTT. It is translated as CASSPGGKGLSGNTIYF.

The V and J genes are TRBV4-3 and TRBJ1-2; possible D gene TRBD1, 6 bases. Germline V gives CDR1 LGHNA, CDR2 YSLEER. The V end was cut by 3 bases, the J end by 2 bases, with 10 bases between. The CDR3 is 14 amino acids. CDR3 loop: CASSQGGANYGYTF. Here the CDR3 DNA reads TGCGCCAGCAGCCAGGGGGGGGCGAACTATGGCTACACCTTC.

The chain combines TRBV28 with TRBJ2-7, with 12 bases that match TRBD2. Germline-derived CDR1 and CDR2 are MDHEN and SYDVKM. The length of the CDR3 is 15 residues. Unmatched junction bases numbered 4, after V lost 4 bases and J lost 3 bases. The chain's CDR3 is CASSSGGLAGYEQYF. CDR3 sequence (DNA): TGTGCCAGCAGTTCAGGGGGACTAGCGGGCTACGAGCAGTACTTC.